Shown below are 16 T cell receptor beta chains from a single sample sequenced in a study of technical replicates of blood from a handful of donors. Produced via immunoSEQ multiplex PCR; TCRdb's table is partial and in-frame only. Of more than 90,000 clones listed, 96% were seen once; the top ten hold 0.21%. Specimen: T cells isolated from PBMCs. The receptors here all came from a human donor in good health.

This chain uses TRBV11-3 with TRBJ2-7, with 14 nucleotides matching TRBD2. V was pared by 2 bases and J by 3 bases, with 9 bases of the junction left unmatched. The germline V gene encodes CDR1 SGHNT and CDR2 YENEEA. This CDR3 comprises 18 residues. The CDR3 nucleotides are TGTGCCAGCAGCTTAATTCTTTGGGGACTAGCGGGGGACTACGAGCAGTACTTC. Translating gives CASSLILWGLAGDYEQYF.

Here the CDR3 DNA reads TGTGCCACCAGCAGAGGGAGGGGAAGGAACTATGGCTACACCTTC. This gives the protein CATSRGRGRNYGYTF. The chain couples TRBV15 to TRBJ1-2, with TRBD1 as a possible D gene (5 bases). The V end was cut by 1 base, the J end by 2 bases, with 11 bases between. The germline V gene has CDR1 LNHNV and CDR2 YYDKDF (reference sequence). The CDR3 sequence is 15 residues long. The complete variable domain, with remaining parts taken from reference TRBV15 and TRBJ1-2, reads DAMVIQNPRYQVTQFGKPVTLSCSQTLNHNVMYWYQQKSSQAPKLLFHYYDKDFNNEADTPDNFQSRRPNTSFCFLDIRSPGLGDTAMYLCATSRGRGRNYGYTFGSGTRLTVV.

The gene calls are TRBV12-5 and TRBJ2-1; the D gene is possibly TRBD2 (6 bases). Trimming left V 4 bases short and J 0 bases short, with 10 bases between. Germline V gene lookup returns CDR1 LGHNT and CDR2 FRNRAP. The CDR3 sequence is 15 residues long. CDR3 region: CASGSSGSSYNEQFF. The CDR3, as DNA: TGTGCTAGTGGTTCCAGCGGGTCCTCCTACAATGAGCAGTTCTTC.

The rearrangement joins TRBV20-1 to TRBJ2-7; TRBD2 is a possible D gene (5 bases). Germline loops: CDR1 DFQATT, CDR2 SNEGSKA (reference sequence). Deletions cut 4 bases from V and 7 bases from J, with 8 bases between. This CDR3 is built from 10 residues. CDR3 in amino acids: CSAISGEQYF. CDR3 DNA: TGCAGTGCTATCTCGGGAGAGCAGTACTTC.

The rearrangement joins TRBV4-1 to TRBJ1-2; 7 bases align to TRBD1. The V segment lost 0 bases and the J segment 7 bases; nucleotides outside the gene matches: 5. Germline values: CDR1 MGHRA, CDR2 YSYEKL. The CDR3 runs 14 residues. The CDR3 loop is CASSQEGTVSGYTF. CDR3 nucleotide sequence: TGCGCCAGCAGCCAAGAGGGGACAGTAAGTGGCTACACCTTC.

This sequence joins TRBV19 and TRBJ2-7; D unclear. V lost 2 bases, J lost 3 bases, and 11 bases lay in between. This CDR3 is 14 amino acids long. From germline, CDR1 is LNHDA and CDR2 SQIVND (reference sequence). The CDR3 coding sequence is TGTGCCAGTAGTATATCCGGTTCCTACTACGAGCAGTACTTC. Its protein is CASSISGSYYEQYF. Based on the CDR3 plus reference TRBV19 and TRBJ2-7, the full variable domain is DGGITQSPKYLFRKEGQNVTLSCEQNLNHDAMYWYRQDPGQGLRLIYYSQIVNDFQKGDIAEGYSVSREKKESFPLTVTSAQKNPTAFYLCASSISGSYYEQYFGPGTRLTVT.

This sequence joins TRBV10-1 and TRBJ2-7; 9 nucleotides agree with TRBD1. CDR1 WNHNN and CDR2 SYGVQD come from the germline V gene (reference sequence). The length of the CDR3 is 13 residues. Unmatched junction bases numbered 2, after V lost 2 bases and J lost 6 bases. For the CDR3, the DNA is TGCGCCAGCAGTGAGACAGGGGGCTCCGAGCAGTACTTC. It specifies CASSETGGSEQYF.

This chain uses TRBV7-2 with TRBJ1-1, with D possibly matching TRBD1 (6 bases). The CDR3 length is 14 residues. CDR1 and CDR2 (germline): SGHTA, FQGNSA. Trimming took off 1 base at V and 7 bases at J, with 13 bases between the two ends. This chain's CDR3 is CASSLDGQRNEAFF. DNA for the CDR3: TGTGCCAGCAGCTTAGATGGACAGAGAAATGAAGCTTTCTTT. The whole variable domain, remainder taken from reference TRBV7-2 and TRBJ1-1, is GAGVSQSPSNKVTEKGKDVELRCDPISGHTALYWYRQSLGQGLEFLIYFQGNSAPDKSGLPSDRFSAERTGGSVSTLTIQRTQQEDSAVYLCASSLDGQRNEAFFGQGTRLTVV.

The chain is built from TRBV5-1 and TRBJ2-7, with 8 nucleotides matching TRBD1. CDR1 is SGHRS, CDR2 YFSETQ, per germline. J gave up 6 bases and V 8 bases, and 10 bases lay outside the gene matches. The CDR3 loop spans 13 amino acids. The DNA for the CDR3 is TGCGCCAGTTCCCAGGGGGCGCCTGCCGAGCAGTACTTC. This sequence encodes CASSQGAPAEQYF. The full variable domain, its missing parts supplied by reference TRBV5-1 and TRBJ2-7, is KAGVTQTPRYLIKTRGQQVTLSCSPISGHRSVSWYQQTPGQGLQFLFEYFSETQRNKGNFPGRFSGRQFSNSRSEMNVSTLELGDSALYLCASSQGAPAEQYFGPGTRLTVT.

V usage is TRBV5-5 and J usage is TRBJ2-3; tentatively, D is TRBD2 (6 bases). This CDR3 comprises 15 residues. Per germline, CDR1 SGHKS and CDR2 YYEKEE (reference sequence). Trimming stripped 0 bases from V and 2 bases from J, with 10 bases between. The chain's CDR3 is CASSLVGGNTDTQYF. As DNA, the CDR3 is TGTGCCAGCAGCTTGGTGGGAGGCAACACAGATACGCAGTATTTT.

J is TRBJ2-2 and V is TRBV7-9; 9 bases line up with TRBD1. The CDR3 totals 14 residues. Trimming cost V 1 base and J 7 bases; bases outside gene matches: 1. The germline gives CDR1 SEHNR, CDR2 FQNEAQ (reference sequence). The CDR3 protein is CASSLGDRVGELFF. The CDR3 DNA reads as TGTGCCAGCAGCTTAGGGGACAGGGTCGGGGAGCTGTTTTTT.

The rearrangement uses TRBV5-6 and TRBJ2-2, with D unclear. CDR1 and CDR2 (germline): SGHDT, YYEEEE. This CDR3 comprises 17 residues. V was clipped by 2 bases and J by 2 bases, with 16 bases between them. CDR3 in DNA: TGTGCCAGCAGCTTTTTCCCTAACGGAGATAACACCGGGGAGCTGTTTTTT. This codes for CASSFFPNGDNTGELFF.

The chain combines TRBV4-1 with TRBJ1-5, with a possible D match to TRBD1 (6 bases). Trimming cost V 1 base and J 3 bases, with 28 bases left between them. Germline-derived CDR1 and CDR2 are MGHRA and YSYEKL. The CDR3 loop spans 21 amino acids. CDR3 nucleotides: TGCGCCAGCAGCCAAGGAGTAATTTTGGGGGGGCGTGGGGATCACAATCAGCCCCAGCATTTT. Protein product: CASSQGVILGGRGDHNQPQHF.

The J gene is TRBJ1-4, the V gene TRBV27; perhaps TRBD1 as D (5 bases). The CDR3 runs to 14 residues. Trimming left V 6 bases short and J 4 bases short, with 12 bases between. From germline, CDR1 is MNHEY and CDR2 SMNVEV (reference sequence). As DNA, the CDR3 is TGTGCCAGCAGCGGGGGGGGAGGTAATGAAAAACTGTTTTTT. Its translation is CASSGGGGNEKLFF.

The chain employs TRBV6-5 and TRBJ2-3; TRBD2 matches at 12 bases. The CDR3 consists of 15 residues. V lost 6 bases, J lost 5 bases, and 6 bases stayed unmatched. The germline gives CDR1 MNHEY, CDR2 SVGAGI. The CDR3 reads CASRRLAGGGDTQYF. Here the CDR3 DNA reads TGTGCCAGCAGGCGCCTAGCGGGGGGGGGAGATACGCAGTATTTT.

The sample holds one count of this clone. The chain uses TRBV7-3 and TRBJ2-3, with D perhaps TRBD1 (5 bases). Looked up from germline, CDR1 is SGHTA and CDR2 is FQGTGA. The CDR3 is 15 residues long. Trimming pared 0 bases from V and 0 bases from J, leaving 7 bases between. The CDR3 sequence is CASSLTGASTDTQYF. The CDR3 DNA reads TGTGCCAGCAGCTTAACTGGGGCTAGCACAGATACGCAGTATTTT.